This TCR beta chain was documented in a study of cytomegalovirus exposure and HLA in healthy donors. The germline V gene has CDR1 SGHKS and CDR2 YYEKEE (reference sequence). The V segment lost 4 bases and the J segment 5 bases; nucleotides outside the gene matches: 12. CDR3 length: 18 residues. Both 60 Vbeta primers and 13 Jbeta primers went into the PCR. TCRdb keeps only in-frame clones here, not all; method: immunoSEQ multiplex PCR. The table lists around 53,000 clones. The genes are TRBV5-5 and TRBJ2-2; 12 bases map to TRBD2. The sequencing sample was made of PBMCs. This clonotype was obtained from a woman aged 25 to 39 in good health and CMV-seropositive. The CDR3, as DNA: TGTGCCAGCAGCGTATCCCTAGCGGGGGGGCTTGGGACCGGGGAGCTGTTTTTT. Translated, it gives CASSVSLAGGLGTGELFF.